A selection of T cell receptor beta chains follows, all from one sample in a study of memory CD4+ T cells and cytomegalovirus serostatus. Produced via immunoSEQ multiplex PCR; TCRdb's table is partial and in-frame only. The data hold 50,000 to 65,000 clones, with over 70% observed a single time. Material for sequencing was memory CD4+ T cells from blood. All receptors derive from an adult in good health and CMV-seropositive. CDR3s include the opening cysteine and the closing phenylalanine or tryptophan. D genes are given only for firm matches. Clone size is stated in some rows and not others, as once, few, many or a class when expanded.

v_call,d_call,clone_size,j_call,cdr3_length,cdr3_nt,cdr3_aa
TRBV6-1,.,few,TRBJ1-1,16,TGTGCCAGCAGTGAAGGGGGAGCTGGGGGGGACCGCAAAGCTTTCTTT,CASSEGGAGGDRKAFF
TRBV2,TRBD1,.,TRBJ1-4,15,TGTGCCAGCACAAACAGGGGAGTAAATAATGAAAAACTGTTTTTT,CASTNRGVNNEKLFF
TRBV19,.,.,TRBJ2-5,12,TGTGCCAGTAGCCTAAATAGAGAGACCCAGTACTTC,CASSLNRETQYF
TRBV10-3,.,.,TRBJ1-5,13,TGTGCCATCAGTGAGGTCCCTAATCAGCCCCAGCATTTT,CAISEVPNQPQHF
TRBV5-1,.,.,TRBJ2-3,13,TGCGCCAGTTACTCGGGCCCGGGAGATACGCAGTATTTT,CASYSGPGDTQYF
TRBV5-1,TRBD2,.,TRBJ2-3,14,TGCGCCAGCAGCTACACAGCGGGAGGAGATACGCAGTATTTT,CASSYTAGGDTQYF
TRBV6-6,.,.,TRBJ1-5,13,TGTGCCAGCATACAACGGTTAAATCAGCCCCAGCATTTT,CASIQRLNQPQHF
TRBV6-1,TRBD1,.,TRBJ2-5,15,TGTGCCAGCAGGGAACACTTCAGGGGGCGAGAGACCCAGTACTTC,CASREHFRGRETQYF
TRBV7-2,TRBD1,.,TRBJ2-5,15,TGTGCCAGCAGCTTAGGGACAGGTATCCAAGAGACCCAGTACTTC,CASSLGTGIQETQYF
TRBV29-1,.,.,TRBJ2-1,11,TGCAGCGTTGAAACGGTATATGAGCAGTTCTTC,CSVETVYEQFF
TRBV2,.,.,TRBJ1-4,15,TGTGCCAGCAGTGTAGGGGGGGCAACTAATGAAAAACTGTTTTTT,CASSVGGATNEKLFF
TRBV27,TRBD1,.,TRBJ2-1,17,TGTGCCAGCAGTCCCCTCCTAGTACAGGGGATAATAAATGAGCAGTTCTTC,CASSPLLVQGIINEQFF
TRBV6-1,.,.,TRBJ1-2,15,TGTGCCAGCAGAAGAGAAGGCAGGTGGACTGAGGGCTACACCTTC,CASRREGRWTEGYTF
TRBV20-1,.,.,TRBJ2-5,11,TGCAGTGCTAGAAAAATCGAGACCCAGTACTTC,CSARKIETQYF
TRBV6-1,TRBD1,.,TRBJ2-7,13,TGTGCCAGCAGTGAACTGGGACAGGGGGTTTCGTACTTC,CASSELGQGVSYF
TRBV10-3,.,.,TRBJ1-1,16,TGTGCCATCAGTGACCCGGGACGGGGGGCGAACACTGAAGCTTTCTTT,CAISDPGRGANTEAFF
TRBV2,.,few,TRBJ1-5,15,TGTGCCAGCTCCCGGGGGGGAAATAGCAATCAGCCCCAGCATTTT,CASSRGGNSNQPQHF
TRBV4-3,TRBD1,.,TRBJ2-5,15,TGCGCCAGCAGTCGACGACAGGGCCGAGCGGAGACCCAGTACTTC,CASSRRQGRAETQYF
TRBV6-1,.,.,TRBJ2-7,15,TGTGCCAGCAGTGTGGGACGGGACACCACCTACGAGCAGTACTTC,CASSVGRDTTYEQYF
TRBV9,TRBD1,.,TRBJ2-5,16,TGTGCCAGCAGCGTGGGGACAGGGGGCCTCTGGGAGACCCAGTACTTC,CASSVGTGGLWETQYF
TRBV6-6,.,few,TRBJ1-5,14,TGTGCCAGCAGTCCCCAGGGTGTGGGGAAGCCCCAGCATTTT,CASSPQGVGKPQHF
TRBV25-1,.,.,TRBJ2-3,16,TGTGCCAGCAGTGAATTATCTAGGGGTGGTGCAGATACGCAGTATTTT,CASSELSRGGADTQYF
TRBV4-3,.,.,TRBJ1-5,13,TGCGCCAGCAGCCAAGATTACGGGCAGCCCCAGCATTTT,CASSQDYGQPQHF
TRBV2,TRBD2,.,TRBJ2-3,18,TGTGCCAGCAGTGAAGCGCTTCATAAGCGGGGGGGCGCAGATACGCAGTATTTT,CASSEALHKRGGADTQYF
TRBV7-3,.,few,TRBJ1-1,14,TGTGCCAGCAGCCCAATGGGGGGGAACACTGAAGCTTTCTTT,CASSPMGGNTEAFF
TRBV28,.,.,TRBJ2-4,16,TGTGCCAGCAGTTGGGGCAGGCCAACCAGGGGAAACATTCAGTACTTC,CASSWGRPTRGNIQYF
TRBV5-1,.,.,TRBJ2-5,11,TGCGCCAGCAGCTTGCAAGAGACCCAGTACTTC,CASSLQETQYF
TRBV7-2,.,.,TRBJ1-1,14,TGTGCCAGCAGCTTATCCACCCAGTTCGCTGAAGCTTTCTTT,CASSLSTQFAEAFF
TRBV6-5,TRBD2,.,TRBJ2-2,15,TGTGCCAGCAGACCGGGACTAGCGGCCACCGGGGAGCTGTTTTTT,CASRPGLAATGELFF
TRBV7-9,.,.,TRBJ2-5,12,TGTGCCAGCAGCATCAAGGGAGAGACCCAGTACTTC,CASSIKGETQYF
TRBV5-1,.,.,TRBJ2-3,14,TGCGCCAGCAGCACGGGTCGCCCCACAGATACGCAGTATTTT,CASSTGRPTDTQYF
TRBV2,.,.,TRBJ1-4,12,TGTGCCAGCAATAAGGGGGGCGAAAAACTGTTTTTT,CASNKGGEKLFF
TRBV7-3,.,.,TRBJ2-6,15,TGTGCCAGCAGCCAATCGACCTCTGGGGCCAACGTCCTGACTTTC,CASSQSTSGANVLTF
TRBV11-2,TRBD1,.,TRBJ1-2,13,TGTGCCAGCAGCTTCGGACAGGGATTTGGCTACACCTTC,CASSFGQGFGYTF
TRBV4-1,.,few,TRBJ1-1,16,TGCGCCAGCAGCCCAGGTAGGCAGGGGATGAACACTGAAGCTTTCTTT,CASSPGRQGMNTEAFF
TRBV7-2,.,.,TRBJ2-4,16,TGTGCCAGCAGCTCCCCCGGGCCCCGAAAGGGAAACATTCAGTACTTC,CASSSPGPRKGNIQYF
TRBV7-2,.,.,TRBJ2-5,15,TGTGCCAGCAGCTTAGGCTCCGGGGTGCAAGAGACCCAGTACTTC,CASSLGSGVQETQYF
TRBV15,TRBD1,.,TRBJ1-5,15,TGTGCCACCAGCGCCGGACAGGGAAGTAATCAGCCCCAGCATTTT,CATSAGQGSNQPQHF